Described below is a single T cell receptor (beta chain) sequence and its context. Its antigen remains undetermined. The cohort consisted of 600 or so healthy bone marrow donors. Cohort members were all nominally healthy when sampled, although unrecorded immune exposures were likely present. The donor was CMV seropositive and was included in the group of 250 to 300 seropositive cohort members. Every donor gave a peripheral blood sample, and the peripheral blood mononuclear cells from that sample were used for TCR beta sequencing. The Qiagen DNeasy Blood Extraction Kit was used to extract genomic DNA from the blood cell samples. This specimen belongs to a study of cytomegalovirus exposure and HLA in healthy donors (dated by TCRdb to the late 2010s). Regarding the complete study: An earlier analysis of several hundred of the donors reported over 250 Gb of sequence data and 95 million to 120 million unique TCR beta sequences obtained from around 170 million T cells. An early release covering about 600 HLA-typed donors comprised 300 to 350 gigabases of sequencing data and roughly 85 million unique TCR sequences. Among the roughly 390 genotyped donors, about 85% belonged to the genetic ancestry cluster associated with self-reported Caucasian donors. The study aimed to test whether signatures of past pathogen exposure could be identified by cataloging public T cell receptors. The study used immunosequencing to profile the T cell repertoires of 600 to 850 subjects and linked those repertoires to cytomegalovirus serostatus. In addition to the first cohort of roughly 670 subjects, a separate validation cohort of over 90 different subjects was used. The study combined high-throughput TCR immunosequencing, statistical association of individual TCRs with disease status, and machine learning to predict cytomegalovirus infection status. A later analysis re-analyzed previously published TCR beta repertoires from 600 to 850 donors and added high-resolution HLA genotyping to study TCR occurrence patterns. The later analysis used no new phenotypic data to find candidate immune exposures, relying instead on TCR beta sequences and their occurrence across donors. An earlier analysis of around 640 of the donors used high-throughput TCR beta sequencing to judge whether each TCR beta V gene segment behaved as functional or pseudogenic. Alongside the repertoire data, information on donor age, sex, ethnicity and CMV serostatus was compiled. A later genetic analysis took genome-wide SNP genotypes for about three fifths of the roughly 700 donors and used that subset as a discovery cohort. Every discovery cohort repertoire had been produced on one sequencing platform. HLA typing covered class I and class II loci at four-digit resolution. Typing coverage varied by locus: roughly 620-640 donors for A, B, C, DRB1 and DQB1; 522 for DQA1; about 600 for DPA1; roughly 470 for DPB1. Several DR-DQ haplotypes were handled as single units for association and clustering because linkage in the cohort was strong. Across some 400 genotyped donors of the cohort, an average of about 250,000 unique TCR beta nucleotide sequences per donor were sequenced, and roughly 20% of those sequences were non-productive.

General study outcomes and caveats: A later analysis found that TCR association rates varied across HLA loci, with DRB1 alleles showing the most associated TCRs and HLA-C alleles the fewest. V-gene and J-gene trimming of TCR beta chains was associated with a missense DCLRE1C variant in a later genetic analysis, and the association was replicated in an independent cohort. Most CMV-associated TCR beta chains appeared to be HLA-restricted in a later analysis, and the HLA associations seemed to be driven largely by CMV exposure. A group of highly shared sequence variants was considered likely to be a technical artifact of the sequencing pipeline. In a later genetic analysis, fewer N-insertions in productive TCRs were reported among donors in an Asian-associated ancestry cluster than the roughly 700-donor mean. In both the original and validation cohorts, the classifier was reported to diagnose cytomegalovirus status with high specificity and sensitivity. Specific HLA alleles were associated with 18,000 or so TCR beta sequences at a false discovery rate of 0.05 in a later analysis. A further reported finding was that TCR beta sequences accurately predicted the HLA-A and HLA-B alleles for most subjects in the first cohort. The study gave a list of about 170 TCR beta chains associated with cytomegalovirus. Over 15 rarely observed V segments, including chromosome 9 orphons, were excluded from the earlier analysis of about 610 of the donors because counts were too low. Sequencing depth was assumed to be roughly uniform across donors in the presence/absence analyses, though that assumption may not hold. In this cohort, only TCR beta chains were sequenced, and detectable features were limited by the absence of alpha or paired-chain data. HLA typing was unavailable for some donors at each locus, so association tests used only the typed subset. In an earlier analysis of roughly 560 of the donors, most TCR beta V segments were observed in productive rearrangements about 90% or about 30% of the time, broadly matching IMGT annotations. It was suggested by the authors that the approach could potentially be generalized to other disease states and immunological phenotypes. Assigning TCR associations to individual alleles was difficult when HLA alleles, especially DR and DQ, strongly co-occurred. Most TCR sequences were observed very rarely across donors, whereas some public TCRs were present in many individuals. In a later analysis, several top co-occurrence clusters were reported to appear linked to parvovirus B19, influenza, CMV and Epstein-Barr virus. Correlated functional status among segregating V segments might reflect linkage disequilibrium, but an unknown experimental factor could not be ruled out. The 87-base-pair reads could not distinguish some IMGT-functional V segments, including TRBV6-2 and TRBV6-3, so those segments were excluded. Immune exposure information for the cohort was limited to CMV serostatus. In a later analysis, HLA-associated TCR beta chains showed more clonal expansion and lower generation probabilities than non-associated chains that were equally common. A few of the identified cytomegalovirus-associated TCR beta chains were confirmed in vitro to be specific for cytomegalovirus antigens.

Library generation was performed with the immunoSEQ multiplex PCR assay. The multiplex PCR relied on a mix of 60 forward primers for TCR Vbeta segments and 13 reverse primers for TCR Jbeta segments. The CDR3 region of rearranged TCR beta genes was amplified from genomic DNA with a multiplex PCR assay. Amplified TCR beta libraries were sequenced as 87-base-pair reads on the Illumina HiSeq System. The source study handled its data this way. A later analysis tallied roughly 80 million unique TCR beta chains across the roughly 610 repertoires, and about 12 million of those chains were shared by two or more donors. To remove PCR and sequencing errors, raw reads were error-corrected and collapsed into unique sequences using a nearest-neighbor algorithm that merged closely related sequences. To assign V, D and J gene segments, CDR3 sequences were aligned to IMGT reference sequences. For a sequence to be retained, at least a six-nucleotide match to both a V gene segment and a J gene segment was required. A rearrangement counted as productive if the CDR3 had no stop codons and remained in frame with V and J, and every other rearrangement counted as non-productive. Following IMGT convention, CDR3 was defined as the stretch from the second conserved V-encoded cysteine up to the conserved J-encoded phenylalanine. The earlier analysis of about 620 of the donors excluded sequences that lacked an unambiguous match to a single V gene segment. An earlier analysis of a few hundred of the donors classified V segments as functional when productive rearrangements were above 56.7% and as segregating when the standard deviation between donors was above 5%. A statistical classification framework was built for diagnosing cytomegalovirus status from the catalog of TCR beta chain sequences. In a later analysis, V and J genes were assigned by comparing TCR nucleotide sequences against IMGT/GENE-DB human TR gene sequences. Using the TCRdist pipeline, a later analysis assigned CDR3 sequences along with most-parsimonious VDJ recombination scenarios. A later analysis defined each TCR beta chain by its CDR3 amino acid sequence plus V-gene family, and excluded reads lacking a unique V-gene family. To address suspected cross-contamination and a sequencing artifact, a later analysis removed approximately 590 highly shared, low-generation-probability nucleotide sequences. For each public chain, a later analysis derived a clonal expansion index from normalized ranks of inferred template counts within each repertoire. Generation probabilities in a later analysis came from a VDJ recombination model fitted to out-of-frame rearrangements, and those results were checked against IGoR. A later analysis scored TCR-TCR, TCR-HLA and TCR-CMV co-occurrence with hypergeometric tests, applying a repertoire-size bias correction to TCR pairs. A later analysis estimated false discovery rates by permuting HLA or CMV assignments 20 times. In a later analysis, co-occurring TCRs were grouped using DBSCAN, and TCRdist sequence similarity was added for clustering within HLA-allele-positive subsets. Co-occurrence clustering excluded repertoires with fewer than 30,000 or more than 120,000 public chains, plus five with anomalous nucleotide sharing. TCRdb carries this immuneACCESS record with in-frame sequences only. Its versions omit some clonotypes, under half of them owing to an unresolved V gene in the studies checked, with the rest unexplained. D and trimming come from the DNA, and the V and J calls and clone size come from that table. The sample table holds tens of thousands of clones. The top ten constitute approximately 15% of the sample.

Taken from the germline V gene, the CDR1 and CDR2 loops are SGHRS and YFSETQ. V and J lose 4 bases and 1 base, and a span of 11 bases separates them. The CDR3 starts with the cysteine, ends with the phenylalanine, and has 14 residues. Only CDR3 DNA is held: 42 bases, read in frame from base 1. What was sequenced was PBMCs. The V gene is TRBV5-1 and the J gene is TRBJ1-2; D gene: possibly TRBD1, on 5 matching bases. This TCR was recovered from a male donor in good health and CMV-seropositive. The encoded CDR3 is CASSLQGGNYGYTF. The sequenced DNA is TGCGCCAGCAGCCTCCAGGGAGGTAACTATGGCTACACCTTC. With the rest looked up from the reference TRBV5-1 and TRBJ1-2 genes rather than sequenced, the full variable domain is KAGVTQTPRYLIKTRGQQVTLSCSPISGHRSVSWYQQTPGQGLQFLFEYFSETQRNKGNFPGRFSGRQFSNSRSEMNVSTLELGDSALYLCASSLQGGNYGYTFGSGTRLTVV.